This TCR beta chain was recovered during a study of multiple sclerosis patients with progressive multifocal leukoencephalopathy. About this clone itself: Its matching antigen is unknown.

The table came from immunoSEQ multiplex PCR; TCRdb's copy has only in-frame clones and leaves some out. Here the sample spans 29,000 or so clones, just under 90% being singletons. Time point of the sample: more than five months of natalizumab therapy. Samples T1 and T2 were drawn at 6 and 12 months of therapy, respectively. General study results and limits: Less diverse TRB repertoires were suggested in most PML patients. Expanded clones at PML onset predated and persisted through natalizumab therapy.

In germline, CDR1 is SQVTM, CDR2 ANQGSEA. The CDR3 consists of 14 residues. The trim removed 4 bases at V and 4 bases at J, leaving 7 bases unmatched. Sequenced here: PBMCs, sampled from a patient treated with natalizumab. The sequence was obtained from a human donor with multiple sclerosis. V usage is TRBV29-1 and J usage is TRBJ2-3; TRBD1 agrees at 8 bases. CDR3 sequence (DNA): TGCAGCGTTGTGAGACAGGGGCTTGCAGATACGCAGTATTTT. Its translation: CSVVRQGLADTQYF.